The T cell receptor (beta chain) described here comes from a study of shared clonotypes between healthy human individuals (dated by TCRdb to about 2020). Notes on the research overall: A couple of women and a few men aged 18 to 49 years were included in the cohort. For each donor, CD4 naive and CD4 memory were each given three plates, CD8 naive was given two plates, and CD8 memory was given one plate. The study deeply sequenced blood TCR repertoires of five healthy adults to estimate repertoire size and the extent of clonotype sharing between individuals. Different laboratories and diverse techniques were used to prepare libraries and sequence TCR repertoires, to increase sequencing depth and limit assay-specific biases. Leukapheresis yielded between about 0.94 and 8.9 billion PBMCs per donor.

The CDR3 goes from the cysteine to the phenylalanine over 13 residues. The entry retains the CDR3 DNA only, 39 bases that are in frame from base 1. As encoded in the germline V gene, CDR1 is SNHLY while CDR2 is FYNNEI. V loses 7 bases at its end and J loses 1 base; junction bases beyond the gene matches: 1. This clone was seen ten or more times. Its specific antigen is unknown. No base quality values were provided; no much bigger clone lies one nucleotide off. Using the deep immunoSEQ assay, TCR CDR3 regions were amplified from genomic DNA by multiplex PCR. Extracted genomic DNA from each cell subset was spread evenly across all wells of several immunoSEQ 96-well plates, with each plate serving as a replicate. Each replicate PCR for sorted subsets received about 210 ng genomic DNA, equal to roughly 29,000 T cell genomes. The purified libraries were quantified using a Qubit 3.0 fluorometer, sized with a Bioanalyzer 2100, and then quantified again using the KAPA Library Quantification kit. Each immunoSEQ 96-well plate was sequenced on its own single-read 150-cycle Illumina NextSeq 550 flow cell. In the source study's methods: Because the immunoSEQ output included only junctional sequences and no quality scores, the filtering could not be the same as the filtering used for full-length reads. To assign V/J genes and CDR3, sequences were annotated against IMGT germline references using PyIR, a Python wrapper for IgBLAST v1.9. Reads were filtered out if the reads had weak V/J assignments (E-value above 1e-6), no CDR3, stop codons, out-of-frame junctions, or ambiguous translated residues. V3J clonotypes were defined by identical inferred V gene, J gene, and CDR3 amino acid sequence. Percentage overlap between repertoires was calculated by dividing the number of shared unique clonotypes by the size of the smaller repertoire. Repertoire richness was assessed with RTK rarefaction, the Chao1 estimator, and Recon v2.1 estimates of unobserved clonotypes. For all TCRbeta clonotypes obtained by the gDNA method from a handful of donors, generation probabilities were computed with OLGA. In its TCRdb copy, this immuneACCESS table keeps in-frame sequences only and misses some clones. Where compared with another copy, unresolved V genes explain less than half of these, and the others have no known cause. The V and J calls and clone size are taken from that table; D and trimming were inferred from the DNA. The sample has about 360,000 clones on record, around 67% of them singletons. The ten most abundant clones make up more than 9% of the sample.

Here is what the overall study found, with its caveats: Roughly 5.2% of naive CD4, 3.5% of naive CD8, approximately 2% of memory CD4, and less than 0.45% of memory CD8 clonotypes were shared across several donors. Even with the large sequencing depth, rarefaction of the sorted-subset datasets indicated that sequencing was incomplete. Compared with non-shared clonotypes, clonotypes shared by all four sorted-subset donors had higher generation probabilities. Sampling was limited to blood, and TCR repertoires in tissue likely differ from TCR repertoires in blood. Pairwise subsampling led to the expectation that sequencing depth would affect the degree of clonotype sharing among donors. The genetic and exposure-history diversity represented was limited by the small number of donors. Larger estimated clonotype richness was generally found for naive subsets than for memory subsets.

Healthy HIV-negative adults with no recently reported acute infections or vaccinations were included as donors. Only Caucasian adults living in Nashville, Tennessee, USA were represented among the donors. CD4+ T cells were enriched by magnetic negative selection, after which naive cells were positively selected on CD45RA and the negative fraction was taken as the memory subset. After blood collection by leukapheresis, PBMCs were isolated using Ficoll-Histopaque density gradient centrifugation and then cryopreserved in the vapor phase of liquid nitrogen. Purity and quantity of every magnetically sorted T cell population were checked by analytical flow cytometry. From each sorted fraction, genomic DNA was isolated and quantified by UV absorbance on a Nanodrop 2000c.

Sequenced material: memory CD4+ T cells sorted from blood. What this sample's cell subset or site label stands for: CD45RA-negative fraction. The TCR sequence derives from a man aged 25 to 40 in good health. The receptor chain draws on TRBV2 and TRBJ2-3, with 8 bases in between that match TRBD2. The CDR3 protein is CASILAGTDTQYF. The sequenced DNA is TGTGCCAGCATACTAGCGGGCACAGATACGCAGTATTTT.